The next 14 T cell receptor beta chains were all read from a single sample in a study of blood T cell repertoires in COVID-19. Clones were sequenced by immunoSEQ multiplex PCR, and TCRdb holds only the in-frame ones, with some missing. The sample carries about 150,000 clones, 75% to 90% recorded once. The sequenced sample consisted of peripheral blood. These receptors originate from a man aged 18 to 30 with COVID-19, enrolled during active disease.

This clone was counted a single time. The V call is TRBV7-2, the J call TRBJ2-2; D gene unclear. The V and J ends lost 6 bases and 0 bases respectively, with 14 bases between them. Germline V gene data show CDR1 as SGHTA and CDR2 as FQGNSA. The CDR3 covers 16 residues. The CDR3 DNA is TGTGCCAGCAGGCGTCCGTCGGGTACGAACACCGGGGAGCTGTTTTTT. Its protein is CASRRPSGTNTGELFF.

J is TRBJ1-6 and V is TRBV28; TRBD1 matches at 11 bases. Germline V gene lookup returns CDR1 MDHEN and CDR2 SYDVKM. CDR3 length: 16 residues. With 6 bases clipped from V and 6 bases from J, the junction kept 7 bases outside the gene matches. This CDR3 reads CASSTGQGGPNSPLHF. CDR3 coding DNA: TGTGCCAGCAGCACGGGACAGGGGGGCCCTAATTCACCCCTCCACTTT.

This clone was seen a single time. The V gene is TRBV30, the J gene TRBJ2-5; maybe TRBD1 (6 bases). The length of the CDR3 is 14 residues. Trimming removed 1 base from V and 5 bases from J, with 14 bases in between. Germline CDR1 reads GTSNPN; CDR2 reads SVGIG (reference sequence). CDR3 in DNA: TGTGCCTGGAGTGGAGGGCAGGGGCGGGAGACCCAGTACTTC. Encoded protein: CAWSGGQGRETQYF. Filled out from reference TRBV30 and TRBJ2-5, the complete variable domain reads SQTIHQWPATLVQPVGSPLSLECTVEGTSNPNLYWYRQAAGRGLQLLFYSVGIGQISSEVPQNLSASRPQDRQFILSSKKLLLSDSGFYLCAWSGGQGRETQYFGPGTRLLVL.

This CDR3 is CASSREGSPLHF. CDR3 nucleotides: TGTGCCAGCAGCCGGGAGGGTTCACCCCTCCACTTT. The J gene is TRBJ1-6, the V gene TRBV12-3 or TRBV12-4; unclear D gene. The CDR3 runs to 12 residues. V was cut by 6 bases and J by 9 bases, with 9 bases left in between.

This clone came up once. The rearrangement uses TRBV29-1 and TRBJ2-7, with D perhaps matching TRBD2 (5 bases). CDR3 size: 17 residues. The germline CDR1 and CDR2 sequences are SQVTM and ANQGSEA. V was shortened by 4 bases and J by 0 bases, with 22 bases between the two germline ends. Here the CDR3 DNA reads TGCAGCGTTGCCACCGCGGGTCCCGTGATGGGCTCCTACGAGCAGTACTTC. This gives the protein CSVATAGPVMGSYEQYF.

This chain links TRBV5-3 with TRBJ1-6, with TRBD1 matching 7 bases. TRBV5-3 is classed as an ORF, of uncertain function. V gave up 2 bases and J gave up 7 bases; unmatched junction bases: 6. The CDR3 totals 15 residues. CDR3 sequence (DNA): TGTGCCAGAAGCTTCGGGACAGCCCGAAATTCACCCCTCCACTTT. Residues: CARSFGTARNSPLHF.

V is TRBV7-8 and J is TRBJ1-1, with D tentatively TRBD1 (5 bases). The V end was cut by 1 base, the J end by 7 bases, with 10 bases between. The CDR3 totals 13 residues. The germline CDR1 and CDR2 sequences are SGHVS and FQNEAQ. The CDR3 coding sequence is TGTGCCAGCAGCTTAGATAGGGGTGGTGAAGCTTTCTTT. It encodes CASSLDRGGEAFF.

The chain links TRBV28 to TRBJ2-7, with D tentatively TRBD2 (7 bases). This CDR3 is built from 16 residues. From germline, CDR1 is MDHEN and CDR2 SYDVKM. The V gene lost 3 bases and the J gene lost 1 base, with 16 bases spanning the gap. The DNA for the CDR3 is TGTGCCAGCAGTTTGGCGGGGGCTAGCGGTTCCTACGAGCAGTACTTC. Translating it yields CASSLAGASGSYEQYF.

V is TRBV14 and J is TRBJ2-1; TRBD1 might be the D (6 bases). Trimming took 4 bases from V and 3 from J, leaving 13 bases between them. Germline CDR1 SGHDN, CDR2 FVKESK. CDR3 length: 15 residues. The CDR3 DNA reads as TGTGCCAGCAGCCTAATACAGGGTGGCTACAATGAGCAGTTCTTC. As protein: CASSLIQGGYNEQFF.

CDR3 in DNA: TGCGCCAGCAGTCATGGGGGCCCCCTGTATAATGAGCAGTTCTTC. It yields the protein CASSHGGPLYNEQFF. V usage is TRBV23-1 and J usage is TRBJ2-1, with D possibly being TRBD1 (6 bases). TRBV23-1 is given ORF status, its function remaining uncertain. CDR3 length: 15 amino acids. Deletions cut 3 bases from V and 7 bases from J, with 16 bases between.

The J gene is TRBJ2-3, the V gene TRBV2, with 7 bases lining up with TRBD2. J gave up 2 bases and V 8 bases, and 7 bases lay outside the gene matches. The length of the CDR3 is 14 residues. Germline CDR1 is SNHLY and CDR2 is FYNNEI. The CDR3: CASVLAEITDTQYF. CDR3 coding DNA: TGTGCCAGCGTCCTAGCGGAAATCACAGATACGCAGTATTTT.

This chain uses TRBV7-3 with TRBJ2-1; 7 positions agree with TRBD1. The CDR3 has 15 amino acids. Germline CDR1 reads SGHTA; CDR2 reads FQGTGA. The V gene end was trimmed by 5 bases and the J gene end by 7 bases; junction bases not matched to a gene: 11. CDR3: CASSPAGTVTNEQFF. CDR3 sequence (DNA): TGTGCCAGCAGCCCGGCCGGGACAGTCACTAATGAGCAGTTCTTC.

The chain carries TRBV4-3 and TRBJ2-3; TRBD1 matches at 9 bases. Germline CDR1 and CDR2: LGHNA and YSLEER. V lost 0 bases and J lost 3; bases outside the gene matches: 7. The CDR3 has 17 amino acids. DNA for the CDR3: TGCGCCAGCAGCCAAGACATCGGGGGACAGGGAACAGATACGCAGTATTTT. Translating it yields CASSQDIGGQGTDTQYF.

This chain joins TRBV21-1 and TRBJ1-1; the table's TRBD1 call for D was not verified on the DNA. TRBV21-1 is classified as a pseudogene. This CDR3 comprises 19 residues. CDR3 sequence: CASSVLSNRDRVRGTEAFF. The CDR3 DNA is TGTGCCAGCAGCGTACTCTCGAACCGGGACAGGGTAAGGGGCACTGAAGCTTTCTTT.